A selection of T cell receptor beta chains follows, all from one sample in a study of blood T cells in healthy people across ages. TCRdb recomputed calls from the 5' RACE reads with MiXCR, one row per CDR3 protein. The sample includes about 780,000 distinct CDR3 sequences, around 45% of them seen just once. Sequencing used blood. The receptors stem from a man of 80 years or more in good health. Both conserved end residues are part of each CDR3. Each record gives: V gene, D gene, clone size, J gene, CDR3 protein, CDR3 DNA. A D gene is named only where the DNA matches it firmly. Size values are once, few and many counts, or a class for expanded clones, and some rows have none.

TRBV9	TRBD1	.	TRBJ1-1	CASSGPGTGYLGTEAFF	TGTGCCAGCAGCGGGCCCGGGACAGGGTACCTCGGCACTGAAGCTTTCTTT
TRBV5-1	.	.	TRBJ1-6	CASSPTGGAYNSPLHF	TGCGCCAGCAGCCCCACGGGGGGCGCCTATAATTCACCCCTCCACTTT
TRBV20-1	TRBD2	few	TRBJ2-4	CSARSPTSGEGIAKNIQYF	TGCAGTGCTAGAAGTCCGACTTCCGGGGAGGGAATAGCCAAAAACATTCAGTACTTC
TRBV29-1	TRBD2	few	TRBJ2-1	CSVEGGTLLAGVGNEQFF	TGCAGCGTTGAAGGAGGAACGCTACTAGCGGGAGTTGGGAATGAGCAGTTCTTC
TRBV4-3	.	.	TRBJ2-3	CASSQERLDNTDTQYF	TGCGCCAGCAGCCAAGAACGGCTAGACAACACAGATACGCAGTATTTT
TRBV21-1	.	.	TRBJ1-6	CASSARQGGYLHSLHF	TGTGCCAGCAGCGCGCGACAGGGTGGATACCTTCACTCCCTCCACTTT
TRBV7-9	TRBD1	.	TRBJ1-4	CASSLKRGTGAEKLFF	TGTGCCAGCAGCCTCAAGAGGGGGACAGGGGCTGAAAAACTGTTTTTT
TRBV27	TRBD1	few	TRBJ2-7	CASSRQGATYEQYF	TGTGCCAGCAGTCGACAGGGGGCGACCTACGAGCAGTACTTC
TRBV7-3	TRBD2	.	TRBJ2-1	CASSQKSGSLNGQFF	TGTGCCAGCAGCCAAAAAAGCGGGAGCCTGAATGGGCAGTTCTTC
TRBV2	.	many	TRBJ1-5	CASSSDNQPQHF	TGTGCCAGCAGTAGTGACAATCAGCCCCAGCATTTT
TRBV12-3/TRBV12-4	.	.	TRBJ2-5	CARSRGWGPETQYF	TGTGCCCGCAGCCGAGGATGGGGGCCTGAGACCCAGTACTTC
TRBV14	TRBD1	.	TRBJ2-5	CASSHLTGASGNEQYF	TGTGCCAGCAGCCATTTAACAGGGGCTTCTGGCAATGAGCAGTACTTC
TRBV2	TRBD2	.	TRBJ2-7	CASSDRLAGVYEQYF	TGTGCCAGCAGTGACCGGCTAGCGGGAGTTTACGAGCAGTACTTC
TRBV7-3	.	.	TRBJ2-6	CASSRDRNSGANVLTF	TGTGCCAGCAGCCGTGACAGGAACTCTGGGGCCAACGTCCTGACTTTC
TRBV14	TRBD2	few	TRBJ2-5	CASSPHLGGLGTQYF	TGTGCCAGCAGCCCCCACCTGGGGGGGTTGGGGACCCAGTACTTC
TRBV3-1	.	few	TRBJ2-5	CASSPGLGGPETQYF	TGTGCCAGCAGCCCAGGGTTAGGAGGGCCGGAGACCCAGTACTTC
TRBV5-6	TRBD1	.	TRBJ2-2	CASRWGQHTGELFF	TGTGCCAGCAGATGGGGACAGCACACCGGGGAGCTGTTTTTT
TRBV20-1	TRBD2	.	TRBJ2-5	CSAIPGLAGDAETQYF	TGCAGTGCCATTCCAGGACTAGCGGGAGATGCGGAGACCCAGTACTTC
TRBV4-1	.	.	TRBJ2-7	CASSQVPSGLPYEQYF	TGCGCCAGCAGCCAAGTCCCCTCTGGGCTCCCCTACGAGCAGTACTTC
TRBV28	.	.	TRBJ2-3	CASSYPVATDTQYF	TGTGCCAGCAGCTACCCAGTCGCCACAGATACGCAGTATTTT
TRBV6-2/TRBV6-3	.	.	TRBJ1-5	CASSDPPGNQPQHF	TGTGCCAGCAGTGACCCCCCGGGCAATCAGCCCCAGCATTTT